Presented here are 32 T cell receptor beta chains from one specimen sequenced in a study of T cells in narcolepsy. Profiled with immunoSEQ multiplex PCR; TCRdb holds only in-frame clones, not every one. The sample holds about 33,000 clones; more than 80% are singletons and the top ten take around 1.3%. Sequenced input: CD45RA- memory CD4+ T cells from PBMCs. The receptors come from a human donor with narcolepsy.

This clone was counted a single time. The CDR3 nucleotides are TGTGCCAGCAGTCCGACAGGGCGGTTTGGCTACACCTTC. Protein: CASSPTGRFGYTF. V usage is TRBV6-6 and J usage is TRBJ1-2, with TRBD1 matching 7 bases. Trimming took 5 bases from V and 7 from J; bases not matched to a gene: 7. CDR1 is MNHNY and CDR2 is SVGAGI in the germline V gene (reference sequence). This CDR3 has 13 amino acids.

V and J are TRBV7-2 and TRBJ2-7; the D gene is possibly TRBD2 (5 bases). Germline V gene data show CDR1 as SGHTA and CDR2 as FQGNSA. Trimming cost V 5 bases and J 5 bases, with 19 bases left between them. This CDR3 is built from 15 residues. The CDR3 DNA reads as TGTGCCAGCAGCGACCGGGATAAACTAGGGCACGAGCAGTACTTC. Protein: CASSDRDKLGHEQYF. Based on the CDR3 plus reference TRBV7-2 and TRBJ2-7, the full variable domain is GAGVSQSPSNKVTEKGKDVELRCDPISGHTALYWYRQSLGQGLEFLIYFQGNSAPDKSGLPSDRFSAERTGGSVSTLTIQRTQQEDSAVYLCASSDRDKLGHEQYFGPGTRLTVT.

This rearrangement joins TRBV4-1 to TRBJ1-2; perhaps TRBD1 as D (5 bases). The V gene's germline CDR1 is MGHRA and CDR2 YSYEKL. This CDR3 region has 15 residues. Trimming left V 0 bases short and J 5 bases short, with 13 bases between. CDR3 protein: CASSQEEGRVYGYTF. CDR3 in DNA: TGCGCCAGCAGCCAAGAGGAGGGACGGGTGTATGGCTACACCTTC.

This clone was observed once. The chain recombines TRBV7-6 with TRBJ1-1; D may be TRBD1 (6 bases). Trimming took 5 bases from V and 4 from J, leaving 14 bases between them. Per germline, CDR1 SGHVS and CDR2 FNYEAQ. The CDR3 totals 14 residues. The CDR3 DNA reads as TGTGCCAGCAGCCAACAGGGTTTGGGCACTGAAGCTTTCTTT. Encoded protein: CASSQQGLGTEAFF.

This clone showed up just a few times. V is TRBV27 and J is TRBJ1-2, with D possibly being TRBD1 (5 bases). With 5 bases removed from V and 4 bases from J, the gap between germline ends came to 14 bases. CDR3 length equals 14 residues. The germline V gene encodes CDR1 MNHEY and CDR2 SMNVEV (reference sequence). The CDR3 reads CASSPPGSLYGYTF. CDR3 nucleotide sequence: TGTGCCAGCAGTCCCCCAGGGAGCCTCTATGGCTACACCTTC.

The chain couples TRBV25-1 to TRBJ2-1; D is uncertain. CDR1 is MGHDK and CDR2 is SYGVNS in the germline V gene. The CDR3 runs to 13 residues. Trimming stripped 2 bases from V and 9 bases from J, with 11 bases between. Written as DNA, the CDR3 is TGTGCCAGCAGTGAACCCCCGCTCGGTGAGCAGTTCTTC. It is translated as CASSEPPLGEQFF.

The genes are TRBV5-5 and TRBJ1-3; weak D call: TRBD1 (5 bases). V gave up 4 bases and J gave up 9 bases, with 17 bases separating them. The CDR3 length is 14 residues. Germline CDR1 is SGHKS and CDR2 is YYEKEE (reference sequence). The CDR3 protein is CASSRDGSLITIYF. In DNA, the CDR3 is TGTGCCAGCAGCCGGGACGGGTCCCTCATCACCATATATTTT.

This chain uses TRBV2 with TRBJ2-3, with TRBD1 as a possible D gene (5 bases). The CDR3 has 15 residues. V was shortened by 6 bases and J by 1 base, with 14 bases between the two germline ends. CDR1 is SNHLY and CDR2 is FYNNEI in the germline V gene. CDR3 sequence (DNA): TGTGCCAGCAGCGAGGCAGGGATGGGCACAGATACGCAGTATTTT. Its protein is CASSEAGMGTDTQYF.

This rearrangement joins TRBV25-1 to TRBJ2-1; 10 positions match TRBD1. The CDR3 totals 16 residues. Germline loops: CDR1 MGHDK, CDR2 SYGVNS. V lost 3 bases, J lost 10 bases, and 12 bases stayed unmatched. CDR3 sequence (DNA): TGTGCCAGCAGTGAGATCGGGACAGGGGCCGTTAAGGAGCAGTTCTTC. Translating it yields CASSEIGTGAVKEQFF.

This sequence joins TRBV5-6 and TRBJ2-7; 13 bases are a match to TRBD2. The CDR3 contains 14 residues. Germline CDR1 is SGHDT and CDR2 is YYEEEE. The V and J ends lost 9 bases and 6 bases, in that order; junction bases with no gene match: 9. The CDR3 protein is CATQLTSGGGEQYF. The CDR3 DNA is TGTGCCACCCAGCTTACTAGCGGGGGGGGCGAGCAGTACTTC. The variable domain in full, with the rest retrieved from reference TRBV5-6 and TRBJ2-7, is DAGVTQSPTHLIKTRGQQVTLRCSPKSGHDTVSWYQQALGQGPQFIFQYYEEEERQRGNFPDRFSGHQFPNYSSELNVNALLLGDSALYLCATQLTSGGGEQYFGPGTRLTVT.

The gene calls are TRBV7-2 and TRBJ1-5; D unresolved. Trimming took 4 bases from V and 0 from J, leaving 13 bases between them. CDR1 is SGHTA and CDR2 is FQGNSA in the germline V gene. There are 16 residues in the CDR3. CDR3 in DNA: TGTGCCAGCAGCTGGACTATGGGGAGTAGCAATCAGCCCCAGCATTTT. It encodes CASSWTMGSSNQPQHF.

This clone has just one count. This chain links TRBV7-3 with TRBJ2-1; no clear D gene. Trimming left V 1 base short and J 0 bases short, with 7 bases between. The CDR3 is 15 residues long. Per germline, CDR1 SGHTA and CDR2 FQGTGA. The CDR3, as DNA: TGTGCCAGCAGCTTAAAGCTGGCCTCCTACAATGAGCAGTTCTTC. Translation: CASSLKLASYNEQFF.

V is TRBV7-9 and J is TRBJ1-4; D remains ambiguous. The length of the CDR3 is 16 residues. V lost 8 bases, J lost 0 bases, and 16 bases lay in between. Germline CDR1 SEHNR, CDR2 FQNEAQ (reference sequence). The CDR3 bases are TGTGCCAGCCTCGGACCCGGGGATCCAACTAATGAAAAACTGTTTTTT. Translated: CASLGPGDPTNEKLFF.

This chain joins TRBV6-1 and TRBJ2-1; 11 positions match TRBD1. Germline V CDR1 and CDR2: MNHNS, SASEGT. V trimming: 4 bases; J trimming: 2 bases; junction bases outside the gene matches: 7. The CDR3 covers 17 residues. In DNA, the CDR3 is TGTGCCAGCAGTGGGAACTCGGGACAGGGGGCCTACAATGAGCAGTTCTTC. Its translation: CASSGNSGQGAYNEQFF.

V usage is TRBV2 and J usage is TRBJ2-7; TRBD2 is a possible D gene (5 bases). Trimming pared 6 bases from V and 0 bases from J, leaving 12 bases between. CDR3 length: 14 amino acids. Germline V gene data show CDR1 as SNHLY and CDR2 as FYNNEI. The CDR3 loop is CASRTDSSSYEQYF. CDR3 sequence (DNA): TGTGCCAGCAGGACGGACTCCAGCTCCTACGAGCAGTACTTC.

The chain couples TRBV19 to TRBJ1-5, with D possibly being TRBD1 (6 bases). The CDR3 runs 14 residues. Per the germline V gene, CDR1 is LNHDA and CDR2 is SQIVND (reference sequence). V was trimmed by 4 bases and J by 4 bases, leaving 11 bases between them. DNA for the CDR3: TGTGCCAGTAGTAACGGACAGTGGAATCAGCCCCAGCATTTT. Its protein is CASSNGQWNQPQHF.

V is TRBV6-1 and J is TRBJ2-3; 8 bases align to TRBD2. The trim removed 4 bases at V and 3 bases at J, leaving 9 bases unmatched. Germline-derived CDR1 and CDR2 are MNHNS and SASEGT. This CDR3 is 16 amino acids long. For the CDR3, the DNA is TGTGCCAGCAGTGGGCCGGGGGGGCTGAGGACAGATACGCAGTATTTT. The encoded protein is CASSGPGGLRTDTQYF.

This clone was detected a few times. DNA for the CDR3: TGTGCCAGTAGTAATCCCCGGATCTCCTACGAGCAGTACTTC. The encoded protein is CASSNPRISYEQYF. The chain couples TRBV19 to TRBJ2-7, with D hard to call. V lost 4 bases and J 0 bases, leaving 10 bases between the germline ends. This CDR3 is built from 14 residues. Germline V gene data show CDR1 as LNHDA and CDR2 as SQIVND (reference sequence).

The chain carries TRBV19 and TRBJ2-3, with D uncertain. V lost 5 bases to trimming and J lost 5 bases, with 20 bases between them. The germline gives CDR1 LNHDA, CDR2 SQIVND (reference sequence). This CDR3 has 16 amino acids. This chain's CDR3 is CASSRGRSKTGDTQYF. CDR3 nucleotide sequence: TGTGCCAGTAGTCGAGGACGTTCGAAAACGGGAGATACGCAGTATTTT.

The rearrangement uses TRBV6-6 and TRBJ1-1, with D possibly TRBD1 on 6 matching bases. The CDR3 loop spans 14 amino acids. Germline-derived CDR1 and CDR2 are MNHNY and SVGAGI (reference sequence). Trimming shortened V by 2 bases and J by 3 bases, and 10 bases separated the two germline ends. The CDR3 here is CASSYANRDTEAFF. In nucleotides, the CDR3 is TGTGCCAGCAGTTACGCGAACAGGGACACTGAAGCTTTCTTT.

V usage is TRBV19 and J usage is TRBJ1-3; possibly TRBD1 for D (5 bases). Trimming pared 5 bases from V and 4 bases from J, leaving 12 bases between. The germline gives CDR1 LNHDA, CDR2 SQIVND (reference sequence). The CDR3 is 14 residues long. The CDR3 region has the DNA TGTGCCAGTAGTTTCCAGGGTCTGGGAAACACCATATATTTT. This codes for CASSFQGLGNTIYF.

The CDR3 DNA is TGTGCCAGCAGCTTAACGCGGGACTACACTGAAGCTTTCTTT. Encoded protein: CASSLTRDYTEAFF. This rearrangement joins TRBV11-2 to TRBJ1-1, with a weak D call TRBD1 (5 bases). This CDR3 spans 14 amino acids. V lost 2 bases, J lost 3 bases, and 10 bases lay in between. Germline values: CDR1 SGHAT, CDR2 FQNNGV.

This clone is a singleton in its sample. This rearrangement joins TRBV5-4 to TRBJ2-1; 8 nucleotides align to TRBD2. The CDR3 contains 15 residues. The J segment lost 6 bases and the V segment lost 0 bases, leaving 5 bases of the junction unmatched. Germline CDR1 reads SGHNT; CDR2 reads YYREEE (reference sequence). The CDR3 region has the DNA TGTGCCAGCAGCTTGGCGGGGGGGGCATCCAATGAGCAGTTCTTC. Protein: CASSLAGGASNEQFF.

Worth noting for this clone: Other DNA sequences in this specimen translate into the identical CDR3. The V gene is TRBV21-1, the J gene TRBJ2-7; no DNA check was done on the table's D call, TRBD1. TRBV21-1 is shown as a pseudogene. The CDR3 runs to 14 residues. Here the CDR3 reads CASSRHREGDEQYV. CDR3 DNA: TGTGCCAGCAGCCGACACAGGGAAGGAGACGAGCAGTACGTC.

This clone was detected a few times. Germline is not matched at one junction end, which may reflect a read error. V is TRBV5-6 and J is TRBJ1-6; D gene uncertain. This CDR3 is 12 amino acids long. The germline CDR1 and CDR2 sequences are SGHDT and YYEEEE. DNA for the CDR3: TGTGCCAACAGCTTGGCCCATTCACCCCTCCACTTT. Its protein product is CANSLAHSPLHF.

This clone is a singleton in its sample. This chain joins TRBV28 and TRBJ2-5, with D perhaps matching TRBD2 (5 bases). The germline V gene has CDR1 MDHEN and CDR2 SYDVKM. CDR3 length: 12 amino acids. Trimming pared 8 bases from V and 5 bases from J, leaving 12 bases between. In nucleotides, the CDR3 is TGTGCCAGCGGACTGCTGCGGGAGACCCAGTACTTC. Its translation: CASGLLRETQYF.

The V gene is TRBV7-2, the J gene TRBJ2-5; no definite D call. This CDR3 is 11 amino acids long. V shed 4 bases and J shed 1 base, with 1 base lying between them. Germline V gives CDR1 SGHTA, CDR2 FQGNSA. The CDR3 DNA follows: TGTGCCAGCAGCTCCCAAGAGACCCAGTACTTC. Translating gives CASSSQETQYF.

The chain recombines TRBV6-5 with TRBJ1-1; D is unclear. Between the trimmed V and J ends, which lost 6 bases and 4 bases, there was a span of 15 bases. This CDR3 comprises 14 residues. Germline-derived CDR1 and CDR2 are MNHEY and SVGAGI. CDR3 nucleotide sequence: TGTGCCAGCAGCCCCGGAAGCCTCGTCACTGAAGCTTTCTTT. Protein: CASSPGSLVTEAFF.

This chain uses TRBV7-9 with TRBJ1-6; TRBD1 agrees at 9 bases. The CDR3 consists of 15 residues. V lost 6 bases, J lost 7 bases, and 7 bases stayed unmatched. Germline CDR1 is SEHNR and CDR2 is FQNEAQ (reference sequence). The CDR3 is CASRGQGKENSPLHF. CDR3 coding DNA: TGTGCCAGCAGGGGACAGGGCAAAGAGAATTCACCCCTCCACTTT.

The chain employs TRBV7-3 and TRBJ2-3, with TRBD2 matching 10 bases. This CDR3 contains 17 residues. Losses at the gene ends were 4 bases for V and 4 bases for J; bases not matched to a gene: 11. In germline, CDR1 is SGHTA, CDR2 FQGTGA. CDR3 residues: CASSSRGSGGSADTQYF. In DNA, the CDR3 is TGTGCCAGCAGCTCAAGAGGTAGCGGGGGGAGCGCAGATACGCAGTATTTT.

The CDR3 is CASRRTGAGELFF. The CDR3 coding sequence is TGTGCCAGCAGACGTACGGGGGCTGGGGAGCTGTTTTTT. The V call is TRBV6-5, the J call TRBJ2-2; TRBD1 or TRBD2 may be the D gene (6 bases each). Per germline, CDR1 MNHEY and CDR2 SVGAGI. Trimming cost V 6 bases and J 8 bases, with 13 bases left between them. This CDR3 contains 13 residues.

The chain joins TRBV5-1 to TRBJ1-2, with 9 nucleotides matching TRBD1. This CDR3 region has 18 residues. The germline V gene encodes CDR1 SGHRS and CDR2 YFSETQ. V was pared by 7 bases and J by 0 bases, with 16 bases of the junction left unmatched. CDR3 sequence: CASAPQLGGTGTNYGYTF. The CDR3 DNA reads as TGCGCCAGCGCCCCTCAACTTGGCGGGACAGGGACTAACTATGGCTACACCTTC.